A single sample gave rise to the 17 T cell receptor beta chains below, sequenced in a study of T cell repertoires in cytomegalovirus infection. Each CDR3 protein gets one entry after TCRdb re-called the reads with MiXCR. The sample lists 200,000 or so distinct CDR3 sequences, roughly 27% occurring once. Sequences were obtained from PBMCs. These receptors were obtained from a human donor in good health (CMV status not recorded). Some clones in this sample may be carry-over from other donors' samples.

The rearrangement joins TRBV29-1 to TRBJ1-2, with a weak D call TRBD1 (5 bases). The CDR3 spans 15 residues. Germline V CDR1 and CDR2: SQVTM, ANQGSEA. Trimming removed 7 bases from V and 4 bases from J, with 22 bases in between. Here the CDR3 reads CSAEPGVGRGYGYTF. In DNA form, the CDR3 reads TGCAGCGCCGAACCGGGAGTGGGGCGGGGCTATGGCTACACCTTC.

The rearrangement uses TRBV7-2 and TRBJ2-3, with TRBD2 matching over 7 bases. CDR1 and CDR2 (germline): SGHTA, FQGNSA. Trimming took 5 bases from V and 2 from J; bases not matched to a gene: 7. The CDR3 totals 15 residues. As DNA, the CDR3 is TGTGCCAGCAGCCGCGCGGGGGTCCACACAGATACGCAGTATTTT. It is translated as CASSRAGVHTDTQYF. Full variable domain (remainder filled in from reference TRBV7-2 and TRBJ2-3): GAGVSQSPSNKVTEKGKDVELRCDPISGHTALYWYRQSLGQGLEFLIYFQGNSAPDKSGLPSDRFSAERTGGSVSTLTIQRTQQEDSAVYLCASSRAGVHTDTQYFGPGTRLTVL.

This rearrangement joins TRBV5-4 to TRBJ1-1; tentative D call: TRBD1 (5 bases). This CDR3 is 15 amino acids long. V lost 6 bases and J 5 bases, leaving 20 bases between the germline ends. Germline V gene sequence: CDR1 SGHNT, CDR2 YYREEE (reference sequence). CDR3 sequence (DNA): TGTGCCAGCACCACGTGGGGGGTTGGGGGGACTGAAGCTTTCTTT. This gives the protein CASTTWGVGGTEAFF.

Remarks on this clonotype: With a much larger clone just one base away, this may be a read error. The rearrangement uses TRBV7-2 and TRBJ1-5; 8 nucleotides agree with TRBD1. V dropped 5 bases and J dropped 7; count of bases not matched to a gene: 7. Germline CDR1 reads SGHTA; CDR2 reads FQGNSA. The CDR3 runs 14 residues. DNA of the CDR3: TGTGCCAGCAGCACCCGACAGGGGCACCAGCCCCAGCATTTT. Translating it yields CASSTRQGHQPQHF.

This clonotype was found a few times. This chain uses TRBV6-2 or TRBV6-3 with TRBJ2-5; D perhaps matches TRBD1 (6 bases). Trimming took off 5 bases at V and 2 bases at J, with 12 bases between the two ends. The CDR3 is 14 residues long. Germline V gives CDR1 MNHEY, CDR2 SVGEGT. CDR3 in DNA: TGTGCCAGCAGTATCACCGGGACACAAGAGACCCAGTACTTC. Translation gives CASSITGTQETQYF.

The chain couples TRBV5-6 to TRBJ1-2; 10 positions match TRBD1. Germline-derived CDR1 and CDR2 are SGHDT and YYEEEE. This CDR3 has 16 residues. With 2 bases clipped from V and 2 bases from J, the junction kept 6 bases outside the gene matches. CDR3 residues: CASSFLTGGKNYGYTF. The CDR3 DNA reads as TGTGCCAGCAGCTTCCTGACAGGGGGCAAGAACTATGGCTACACCTTC.

The chain has TRBV2 and TRBJ2-6; D unclear. The V gene lost 6 bases and the J gene lost 0 bases, with 9 bases spanning the gap. Per germline, CDR1 SNHLY and CDR2 FYNNEI. This CDR3 spans 15 amino acids. The CDR3 sequence: CASRKSFSGANVLTF. The CDR3 bases are TGTGCCAGCAGGAAAAGTTTCTCTGGGGCCAACGTCCTGACTTTC.

This clonotype was found a few times. The chain joins TRBV2 to TRBJ1-2; 10 nucleotides agree with TRBD1. Germline CDR1 SNHLY, CDR2 FYNNEI. The CDR3 spans 15 residues. V lost 8 bases, J lost 5 bases, and 11 bases stayed unmatched. CDR3 DNA sequence: TGTGCCAGCGCACCTAGACAGGGGGCGAGGTATGGCTACACCTTC. Its translation: CASAPRQGARYGYTF.

This clonotype has ten or more counts. The J gene is TRBJ1-1, the V gene TRBV7-2, with 8 bases lining up with TRBD1. Germline V CDR1 and CDR2: SGHTA, FQGNSA. J gave up 4 bases and V 5 bases, and 9 bases lay outside the gene matches. The CDR3 extends over 15 amino acids. CDR3: CASSIRTGLSTEAFF. The CDR3 coding sequence is TGTGCCAGCAGCATCCGGACAGGGTTGAGCACTGAAGCTTTCTTT.

This clonotype was detected a few times. The chain combines TRBV6-2 or TRBV6-3 with TRBJ2-1; D is perhaps TRBD1 (5 bases). The CDR3 has 17 residues. Trimming removed 2 bases at V and 2 bases at J, with 16 bases between. CDR1 and CDR2 from the germline V gene are MNHEY and SVGEGT. As DNA, the CDR3 is TGTGCCAGCAGTTACATAGGGGCAACCGGACCCTACAATGAGCAGTTCTTC. This translates into CASSYIGATGPYNEQFF.

This clonotype appeared a few times. The V call is TRBV7-8, the J call TRBJ1-4, with D unresolved. Germline V gene lookup returns CDR1 SGHVS and CDR2 FQNEAQ. The ends were cut back, 4 bases at V and 8 bases at J, with 17 bases in the middle. This CDR3 spans 15 amino acids. The CDR3 loop reads CASSSQWVLREKLFF. The CDR3 DNA follows: TGTGCCAGCAGCTCCCAGTGGGTACTAAGGGAAAAACTGTTTTTT.

The chain uses TRBV29-1 and TRBJ1-5, with 7 bases fitting TRBD1. This CDR3 has 14 residues. V dropped 4 bases and J dropped 1; count of bases not matched to a gene: 4. From germline, CDR1 is SQVTM and CDR2 ANQGSEA. In nucleotides, the CDR3 is TGCAGCGTTGTTGAGGGGGCGAGCAATCAGCCCCAGCATTTT. It yields the protein CSVVEGASNQPQHF.

The sample holds one count of this clonotype. This chain joins TRBV12-3 or TRBV12-4 and TRBJ2-1; D might be TRBD1 or TRBD2, each matching 6 bases. The length of the CDR3 is 15 residues. Trimming pared 5 bases from V and 3 bases from J, leaving 14 bases between. The CDR3 loop is CASSGRGEFYNEQFF. CDR3 bases: TGTGCCAGCAGTGGAAGGGGGGAGTTCTACAATGAGCAGTTCTTC.

This clonotype was picked up many times. The CDR3 bases are TGCACAGGTCGGGTGGTAGATGTGCTCGATGGCTACACCTTC. Its translation: CTGRVVDVLDGYTF. The chain has TRBV20-1 and TRBJ1-2; D is unclear. Germline loops: CDR1 DFQATT, CDR2 SNEGSKA (reference sequence). The CDR3 consists of 14 residues.

This clonotype was detected only a few times. The chain uses TRBV7-3 and TRBJ2-3, with D perhaps matching TRBD2 (5 bases). The germline V gene encodes CDR1 SGHTA and CDR2 FQGTGA. V lost 2 bases, J lost 2 bases, and 11 bases lay in between. The CDR3 is 15 residues long. CDR3 bases: TGTGCCAGCAGCTTAGATAGCGATTCCACAGATACGCAGTATTTT. It translates to CASSLDSDSTDTQYF. Full variable domain (rest looked up from reference TRBV7-3 and TRBJ2-3): GAGVSQTPSNKVTEKGKYVELRCDPISGHTALYWYRQSLGQGPEFLIYFQGTGAADDSGLPNDRFFAVRPEGSVSTLKIQRTERGDSAVYLCASSLDSDSTDTQYFGPGTRLTVL.

J is TRBJ2-7 and V is TRBV7-2, with TRBD1 matching 8 bases. Trimming took 0 bases from V and 3 from J; bases not matched to a gene: 1. Germline values: CDR1 SGHTA, CDR2 FQGNSA. The CDR3 spans 14 residues. CDR3 sequence reads: CASSLAQGVYEQYF. The CDR3 coding sequence is TGTGCCAGCAGCTTAGCACAGGGGGTCTACGAGCAGTACTTC.

Remarks on this clonotype: Since a much larger clone is just one base distant, this may be a read error. The V gene is TRBV7-2, the J gene TRBJ1-1; no firm D call. The CDR3 covers 14 residues. In germline, CDR1 is SGHTA, CDR2 FQGNSA. The CDR3 DNA is TGTGCCAGCAGCTGGGATTTAATGAACACTGAAGCTATCTTT. This gives the protein CASSWDLMNTEAIF. The full variable domain, with the rest looked up from reference TRBV7-2 and TRBJ1-1, is GAGVSQSPSNKVTEKGKDVELRCDPISGHTALYWYRQSLGQGLEFLIYFQGNSAPDKSGLPSDRFSAERTGGSVSTLTIQRTQQEDSAVYLCASSWDLMNTEAIFGQGTRLTVV.